A single sample is the source of the 13 T cell receptor beta chains below, sequenced in a study of blood T cell repertoires in COVID-19 (TCRdb year 2020). The library was prepared using the immunoSEQ multiplex PCR assay. In its TCRdb copy, this immuneACCESS table keeps in-frame sequences only and misses some clones. Where compared with another copy, unresolved V genes explain less than half of these, and the others have no known cause. The sample profile shows about 320,000 clones; 85% of them were found once. Of the sample, around 1.8% falls within the top ten clones. Sequenced: PBMCs or T cells enriched from blood (not recorded which). The source is a woman aged 30 to 39 who had been exposed to COVID-19.

The chain joins TRBV5-1 to TRBJ1-2; D gene unclear. Per the germline V gene, CDR1 is SGHRS and CDR2 is YFSETQ. The CDR3 sequence is 15 residues long. V dropped 1 base and J dropped 3 bases, with 13 bases sitting between them. CDR3 nucleotides: TGCGCCAGCAGCTTGTATACCGGCGGGGACTATGGCTACACCTTC. It specifies CASSLYTGGDYGYTF.

The CDR3 sequence: CATSRDFDNLNTEAFF. The CDR3, as DNA: TGTGCCACCAGCAGAGATTTCGACAATCTGAACACTGAAGCTTTCTTT. The genes are TRBV15 and TRBJ1-1; no definite D call. The V gene's germline CDR1 is LNHNV and CDR2 YYDKDF (reference sequence). V dropped 0 bases and J dropped 0 bases, with 11 bases sitting between them. This CDR3 contains 16 residues.

The chain employs TRBV18 and TRBJ1-1; 11 bases align to TRBD1. The CDR3 extends over 16 amino acids. The junction had 6 bases not matched to a gene; V was cut back by 3 bases and J by 3 bases. Germline values: CDR1 KGHSH, CDR2 LQKENI. CDR3 residues: CASSPRDRGVYTEAFF. CDR3 nucleotides: TGTGCCAGCTCACCCCGGGACAGGGGGGTTTACACTGAAGCTTTCTTT.

The table lists this clone with many counts. The chain couples TRBV2 to TRBJ2-1; TRBD1 matches 10 bases. V was clipped by 8 bases and J by 7 bases; unmatched bases: 11. The CDR3 consists of 15 residues. CDR1 is SNHLY, CDR2 FYNNEI, per germline. CDR3 amino acids: CASLIWTGGGNEQFF. The CDR3 DNA follows: TGTGCCAGCCTAATTTGGACAGGGGGAGGGAATGAGCAGTTCTTC.

The chain carries TRBV2 and TRBJ1-2, with 7 bases aligning to TRBD1. Germline lookup yields CDR1 SNHLY and CDR2 FYNNEI. This CDR3 is 11 amino acids long. V lost 6 bases to trimming and J lost 7 bases; unmatched junction nucleotides: 2. CDR3 region: CASSRGSGYTF. CDR3 in DNA: TGTGCCAGCAGCAGGGGGAGTGGCTACACCTTC. The variable domain in full, completed from reference TRBV2 and TRBJ1-2, reads EPEVTQTPSHQVTQMGQEVILRCVPISNHLYFYWYRQILGQKVEFLVSFYNNEISEKSEIFDDQFSVERPDGSNFTLKIRSTKLEDSAMYFCASSRGSGYTFGSGTRLTVV.

Here the CDR3 DNA reads TGTGCCAGCAGTTACCGTGACAGGGGGGACACCGGGGAGCTGTTTTTT. It translates to CASSYRDRGDTGELFF. The chain has TRBV6-6 and TRBJ2-2; 9 positions agree with TRBD1. Germline CDR1 and CDR2: MNHNY and SVGAGI (reference sequence). Trimming cost V 2 bases and J 3 bases; bases outside gene matches: 4. The CDR3 covers 16 residues.

The chain uses TRBV16 and TRBJ2-5; 14 bases fit TRBD2. The CDR3 sequence is 17 residues long. V lost 4 bases to trimming and J lost 4 bases; unmatched junction nucleotides: 8. Germline V gene sequence: CDR1 KGHSY, CDR2 FQNENV. The CDR3 DNA reads as TGTGCCAGCAGCCCCCCGGGACTAGCGGGAGTGGGAGAGACCCAGTACTTC. This codes for CASSPPGLAGVGETQYF.

V is TRBV30 and J is TRBJ1-4; 7 positions match TRBD1. Germline CDR1 reads GTSNPN; CDR2 reads SVGIG (reference sequence). The V and J ends lost 3 bases and 8 bases, in that order; junction bases with no gene match: 9. This CDR3 is built from 14 residues. The CDR3 region has the DNA TGTGCCTGGAGGGCCGGACAGGCAAGGGAAAAACTGTTTTTT. Protein: CAWRAGQAREKLFF.

The CDR3 is CASSPQVDNYGYTF. CDR3 coding DNA: TGTGCCAGTAGCCCCCAGGTAGACAACTATGGCTACACCTTC. The chain combines TRBV19 with TRBJ1-2; no firm D call. V was pared by 6 bases and J by 2 bases, with 13 bases between. Germline loops: CDR1 LNHDA, CDR2 SQIVND (reference sequence). The CDR3 extends over 14 amino acids.

This chain uses TRBV5-6 with TRBJ1-1; TRBD1 is a possible D gene (6 bases). This CDR3 is built from 14 residues. The V gene's germline CDR1 is SGHDT and CDR2 YYEEEE. V shed 0 bases and J shed 5 bases, with 11 bases lying between them. The CDR3 DNA follows: TGTGCCAGCAGCTTGGTTCAGGGGTGGACTGAAGCTTTCTTT. Amino acid sequence: CASSLVQGWTEAFF. The entire variable domain, with the rest obtained from reference TRBV5-6 and TRBJ1-1, is as follows: DAGVTQSPTHLIKTRGQQVTLRCSPKSGHDTVSWYQQALGQGPQFIFQYYEEEERQRGNFPDRFSGHQFPNYSSELNVNALLLGDSALYLCASSLVQGWTEAFFGQGTRLTVV.

V usage is TRBV7-2 and J usage is TRBJ2-7, with 7 bases matching TRBD1. CDR1 SGHTA and CDR2 FQGNSA come from the germline V gene. There are 14 residues in the CDR3. V lost 1 base, J lost 6 bases, and 6 bases stayed unmatched. In DNA, the CDR3 is TGTGCCAGCAGCTTAGGGCCGGGACAGACCGAGCAGTACTTC. Encoded protein: CASSLGPGQTEQYF.

This clone was counted a single time. CDR3 nucleotide sequence: TGTGCCAGCAGCCGGCCCCCTGACAGGGGGGATGAAAAACTGTTTTTT. Translation gives CASSRPPDRGDEKLFF. The chain carries TRBV28 and TRBJ1-4, with 9 bases lining up with TRBD1. Looked up from germline, CDR1 is MDHEN and CDR2 is SYDVKM. After removal of 6 bases from V and 6 bases from J, the junction contained 11 bases not matched to a gene. CDR3 size: 16 residues.

The rearrangement joins TRBV28 to TRBJ1-6; 7 positions match TRBD1. Germline CDR1 and CDR2: MDHEN and SYDVKM. With V trimmed by 7 bases and J by 11 bases, 5 bases remained unmatched. This CDR3 is 12 amino acids long. The CDR3: CASTKQGTPLHF. The CDR3, as DNA: TGTGCCAGCACCAAACAGGGGACACCCCTCCACTTT.